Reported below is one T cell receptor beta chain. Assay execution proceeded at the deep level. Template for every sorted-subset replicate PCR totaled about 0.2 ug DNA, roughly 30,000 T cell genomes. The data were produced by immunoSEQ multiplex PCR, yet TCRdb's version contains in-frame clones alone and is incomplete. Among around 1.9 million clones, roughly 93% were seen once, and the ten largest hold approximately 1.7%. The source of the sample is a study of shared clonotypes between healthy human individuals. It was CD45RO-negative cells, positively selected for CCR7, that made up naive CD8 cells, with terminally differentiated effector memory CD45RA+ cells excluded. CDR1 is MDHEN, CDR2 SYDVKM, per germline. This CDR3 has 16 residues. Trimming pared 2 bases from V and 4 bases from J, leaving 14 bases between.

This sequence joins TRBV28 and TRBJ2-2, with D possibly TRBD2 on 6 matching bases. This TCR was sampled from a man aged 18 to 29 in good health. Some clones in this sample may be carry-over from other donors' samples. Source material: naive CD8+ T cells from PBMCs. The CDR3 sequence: CASSLMPIGSTGELFF. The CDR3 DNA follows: TGTGCCAGCAGTTTAATGCCTATCGGGAGCACCGGGGAGCTGTTTTTT.